This record concerns one TCR beta chain sequence. Its antigen is unknown. This record comes from a study of monozygotic twins with inflammatory bowel disease. The CDR3 sequence is 14 residues long. Germline CDR1 DFQATT, CDR2 SNEGSKA (reference sequence). Findings of the study overall: The existence of one strong signal or clonotype linked to IBD lacked support.

The unique tags termed UMIs, each holding a 6-nucleotide sample barcode, were added by means of template switching. TCRalpha and TCRbeta cDNA underwent two nested PCRs of roughly 15 and 9 cycles. Reanalyzing the 5' RACE reads, TCRdb keeps one entry per CDR3 protein, without DNA. There are fewer than 200,000 distinct CDR3 sequences in the sample, with about 2.4% held by the top ten. The TCR originated in a human donor with ulcerative colitis or Crohn's disease, or a healthy co-twin of an affected twin (not recorded which). The V and J genes are TRBV20-1 and TRBJ2-7. Sequenced sample: blood. The CDR3 protein is CSARVLGSSYEQYF.